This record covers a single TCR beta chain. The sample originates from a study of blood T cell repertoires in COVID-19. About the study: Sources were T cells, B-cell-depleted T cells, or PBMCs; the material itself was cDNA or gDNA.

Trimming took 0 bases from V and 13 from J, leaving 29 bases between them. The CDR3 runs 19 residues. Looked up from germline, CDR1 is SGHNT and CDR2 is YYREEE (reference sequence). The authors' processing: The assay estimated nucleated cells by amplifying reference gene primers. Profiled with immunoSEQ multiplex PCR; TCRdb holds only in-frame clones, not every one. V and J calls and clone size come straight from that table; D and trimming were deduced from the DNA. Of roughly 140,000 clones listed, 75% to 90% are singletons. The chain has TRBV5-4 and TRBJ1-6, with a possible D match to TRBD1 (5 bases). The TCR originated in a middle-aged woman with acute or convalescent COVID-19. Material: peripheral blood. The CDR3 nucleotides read TGTGCCAGCAGCTTGGCCAACGGGGGGGAATATAATTCGGGGATTCCCCTCCACTTT. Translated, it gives CASSLANGGEYNSGIPLHF. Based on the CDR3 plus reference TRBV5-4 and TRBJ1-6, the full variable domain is ETGVTQSPTHLIKTRGQQVTLRCSSQSGHNTVSWYQQALGQGPQFIFQYYREEENGRGNFPPRFSGLQFPNYSSELNVNALELDDSALYLCASSLANGGEYNSGIPLHFGNGTRLTVT.